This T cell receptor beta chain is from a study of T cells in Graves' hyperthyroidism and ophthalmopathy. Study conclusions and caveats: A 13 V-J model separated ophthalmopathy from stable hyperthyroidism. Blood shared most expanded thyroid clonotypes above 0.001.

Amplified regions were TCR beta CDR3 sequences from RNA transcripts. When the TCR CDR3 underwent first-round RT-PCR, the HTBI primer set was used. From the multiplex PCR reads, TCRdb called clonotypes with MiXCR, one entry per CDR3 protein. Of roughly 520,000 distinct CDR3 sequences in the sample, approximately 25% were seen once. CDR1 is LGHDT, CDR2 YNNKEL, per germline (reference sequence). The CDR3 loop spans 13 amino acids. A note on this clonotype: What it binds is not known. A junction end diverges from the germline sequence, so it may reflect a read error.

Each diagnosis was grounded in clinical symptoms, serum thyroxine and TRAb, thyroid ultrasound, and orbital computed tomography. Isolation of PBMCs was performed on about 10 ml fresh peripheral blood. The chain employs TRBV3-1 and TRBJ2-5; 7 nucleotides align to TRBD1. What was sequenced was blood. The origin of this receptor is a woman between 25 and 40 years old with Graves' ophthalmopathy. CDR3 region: CASSLDRQGTQYF. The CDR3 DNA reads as TGTGCCAGCAGTTTGGACAGGCAAGGGACCCAGTACTTC.